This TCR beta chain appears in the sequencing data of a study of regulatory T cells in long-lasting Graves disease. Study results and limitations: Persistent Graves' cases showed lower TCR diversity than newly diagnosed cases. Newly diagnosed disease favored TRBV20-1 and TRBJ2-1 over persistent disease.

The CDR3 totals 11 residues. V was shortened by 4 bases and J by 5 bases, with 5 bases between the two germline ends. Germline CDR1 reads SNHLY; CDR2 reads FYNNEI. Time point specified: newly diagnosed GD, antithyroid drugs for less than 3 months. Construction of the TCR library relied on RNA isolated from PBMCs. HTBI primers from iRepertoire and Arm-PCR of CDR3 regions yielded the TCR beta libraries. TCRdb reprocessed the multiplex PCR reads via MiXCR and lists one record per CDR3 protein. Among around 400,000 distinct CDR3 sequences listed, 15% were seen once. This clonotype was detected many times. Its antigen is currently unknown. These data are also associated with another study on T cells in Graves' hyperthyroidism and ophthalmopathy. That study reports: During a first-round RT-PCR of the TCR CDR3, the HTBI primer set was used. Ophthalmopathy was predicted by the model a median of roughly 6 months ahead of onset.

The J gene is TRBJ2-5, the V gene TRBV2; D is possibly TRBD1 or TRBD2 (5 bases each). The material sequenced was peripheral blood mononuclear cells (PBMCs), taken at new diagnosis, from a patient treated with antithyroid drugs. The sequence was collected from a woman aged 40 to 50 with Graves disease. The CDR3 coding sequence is TGTGCCAGCAGTGGGGACGAGACCCAGTACTTC. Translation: CASSGDETQYF.